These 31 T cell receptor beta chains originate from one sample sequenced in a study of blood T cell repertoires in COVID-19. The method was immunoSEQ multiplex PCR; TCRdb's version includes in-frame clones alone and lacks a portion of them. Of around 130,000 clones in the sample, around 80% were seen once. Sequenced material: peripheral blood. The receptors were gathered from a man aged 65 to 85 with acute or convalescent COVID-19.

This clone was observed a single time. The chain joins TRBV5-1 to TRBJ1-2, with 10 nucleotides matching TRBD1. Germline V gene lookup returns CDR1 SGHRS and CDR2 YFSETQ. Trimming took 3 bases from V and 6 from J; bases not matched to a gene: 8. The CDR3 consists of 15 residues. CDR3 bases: TGCGCCAGCAGCTCGCCAGGGGACAGGGGCCATGGCTACACCTTC. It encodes CASSSPGDRGHGYTF.

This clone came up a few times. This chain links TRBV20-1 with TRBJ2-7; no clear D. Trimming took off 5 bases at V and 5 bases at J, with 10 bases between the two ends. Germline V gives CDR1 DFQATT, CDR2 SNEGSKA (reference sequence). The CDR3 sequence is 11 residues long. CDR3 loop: CSAARYDEQYF. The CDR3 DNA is TGCAGTGCTGCCCGGTACGACGAGCAGTACTTC.

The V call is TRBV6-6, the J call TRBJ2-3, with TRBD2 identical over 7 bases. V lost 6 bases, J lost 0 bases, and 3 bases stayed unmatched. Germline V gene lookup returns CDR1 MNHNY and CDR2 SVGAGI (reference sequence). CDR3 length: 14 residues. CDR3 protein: CASSPSGSTDTQYF. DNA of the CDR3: TGTGCCAGCAGCCCTAGCGGTAGCACAGATACGCAGTATTTT.

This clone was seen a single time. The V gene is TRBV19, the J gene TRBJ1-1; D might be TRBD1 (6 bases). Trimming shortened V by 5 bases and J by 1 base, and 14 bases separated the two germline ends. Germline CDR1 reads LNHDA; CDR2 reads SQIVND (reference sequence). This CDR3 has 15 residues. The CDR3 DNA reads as TGTGCCAGTAGTTCAGCCGGGACAACGAACACTGAAGCTTTCTTT. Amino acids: CASSSAGTTNTEAFF.

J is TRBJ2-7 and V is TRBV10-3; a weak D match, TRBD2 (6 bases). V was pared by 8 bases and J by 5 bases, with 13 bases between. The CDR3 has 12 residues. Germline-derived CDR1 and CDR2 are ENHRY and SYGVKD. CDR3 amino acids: CAIRKGGNEQYF. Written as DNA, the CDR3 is TGTGCCATCCGAAAGGGCGGGAACGAGCAGTACTTC.

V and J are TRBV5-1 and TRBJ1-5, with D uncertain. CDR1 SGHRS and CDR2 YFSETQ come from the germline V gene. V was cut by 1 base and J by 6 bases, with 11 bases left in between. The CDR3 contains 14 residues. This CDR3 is CASSLIGAGQPQHF. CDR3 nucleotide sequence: TGCGCCAGCAGCTTGATTGGCGCGGGTCAGCCCCAGCATTTT.

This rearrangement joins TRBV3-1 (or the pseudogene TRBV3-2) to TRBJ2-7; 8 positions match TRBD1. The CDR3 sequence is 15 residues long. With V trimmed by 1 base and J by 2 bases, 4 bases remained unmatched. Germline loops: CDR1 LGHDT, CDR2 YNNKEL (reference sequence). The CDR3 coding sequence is TGTGCCAGCAGCCAAGCCAGGGGGCTTCCCTACGAGCAGTACTTC. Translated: CASSQARGLPYEQYF.

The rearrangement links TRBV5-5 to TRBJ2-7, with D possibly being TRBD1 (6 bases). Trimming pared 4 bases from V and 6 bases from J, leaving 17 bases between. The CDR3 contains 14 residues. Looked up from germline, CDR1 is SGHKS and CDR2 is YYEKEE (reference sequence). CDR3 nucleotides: TGTGCCAGCAGCCTCGAAGACAGGCTTAGCGAGCAGTACTTC. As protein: CASSLEDRLSEQYF.

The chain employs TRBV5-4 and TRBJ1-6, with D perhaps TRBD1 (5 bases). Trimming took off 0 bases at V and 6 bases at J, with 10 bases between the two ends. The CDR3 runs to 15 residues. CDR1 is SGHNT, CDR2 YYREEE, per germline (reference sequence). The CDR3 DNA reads TGTGCCAGCAGCTTGGGACAGCCATCTAATTCACCCCTCCACTTT. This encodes CASSLGQPSNSPLHF. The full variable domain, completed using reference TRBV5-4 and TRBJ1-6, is ETGVTQSPTHLIKTRGQQVTLRCSSQSGHNTVSWYQQALGQGPQFIFQYYREEENGRGNFPPRFSGLQFPNYSSELNVNALELDDSALYLCASSLGQPSNSPLHFGNGTRLTVT.

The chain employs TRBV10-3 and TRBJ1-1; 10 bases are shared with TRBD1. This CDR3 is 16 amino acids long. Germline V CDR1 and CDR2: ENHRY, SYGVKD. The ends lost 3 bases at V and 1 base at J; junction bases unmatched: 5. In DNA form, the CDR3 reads TGTGCCATCAGTGACAGGGGGACAGGGGAGAACACTGAAGCTTTCTTT. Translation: CAISDRGTGENTEAFF.

CDR3 loop: CASSVGQGISYEQYF. DNA of the CDR3: TGTGCCAGCAGCGTAGGACAGGGGATCTCCTACGAGCAGTACTTC. This chain uses TRBV9 with TRBJ2-7; 8 bases are a match to TRBD1. The ends lost 0 bases at V and 0 bases at J; junction bases unmatched: 2. This CDR3 contains 15 residues. The germline CDR1 and CDR2 sequences are SGDLS and YYNGEE.

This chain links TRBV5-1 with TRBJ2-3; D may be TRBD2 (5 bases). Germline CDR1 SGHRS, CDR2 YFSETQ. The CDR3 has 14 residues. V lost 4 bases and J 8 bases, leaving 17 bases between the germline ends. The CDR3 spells CASSERTESGTQYF. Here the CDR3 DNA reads TGCGCCAGCAGCGAAAGGACGGAGAGCGGTACGCAGTATTTT. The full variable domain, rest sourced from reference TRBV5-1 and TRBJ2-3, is KAGVTQTPRYLIKTRGQQVTLSCSPISGHRSVSWYQQTPGQGLQFLFEYFSETQRNKGNFPGRFSGRQFSNSRSEMNVSTLELGDSALYLCASSERTESGTQYFGPGTRLTVL.

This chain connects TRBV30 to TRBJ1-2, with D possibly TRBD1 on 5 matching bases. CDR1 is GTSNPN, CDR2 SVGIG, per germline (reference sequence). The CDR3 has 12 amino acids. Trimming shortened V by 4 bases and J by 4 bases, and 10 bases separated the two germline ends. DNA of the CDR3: TGTGCCTGGACCCCAGACAGCTATGGCTACACCTTC. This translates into CAWTPDSYGYTF.

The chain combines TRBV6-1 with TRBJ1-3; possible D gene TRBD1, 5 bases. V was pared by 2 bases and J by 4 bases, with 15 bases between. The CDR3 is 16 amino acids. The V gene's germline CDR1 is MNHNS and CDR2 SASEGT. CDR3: CASSESGGFSGNTIYF. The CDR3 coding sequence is TGTGCCAGCAGTGAAAGCGGGGGATTCTCCGGAAACACCATATATTTT.

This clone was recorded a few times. The CDR3 sequence is CASSRGQETYEQYF. CDR3 DNA: TGCGCCAGCAGCCGTGGACAGGAGACCTACGAGCAGTACTTC. The chain carries TRBV5-1 and TRBJ2-7; 7 bases fit TRBD1. J lost 2 bases, V lost 4 bases, and 6 bases had no gene match. CDR3 length: 14 amino acids. Germline CDR1 SGHRS, CDR2 YFSETQ.

The CDR3 DNA sequence: TGTGCCAGCAGCCAAGGCGGAGGGACTGAAGCTTTCTTT. Encoded protein: CASSQGGGTEAFF. The chain uses TRBV3-1 (or the pseudogene TRBV3-2) and TRBJ1-1; the D is unclear. CDR1 and CDR2 (germline): LGHDT, YNNKEL (reference sequence). The CDR3 has 13 amino acids. The V end lost 1 base, the J end lost 5 bases, and 8 bases lay between the germline ends.

The CDR3 sequence is CASSHDRANYGYTF. DNA of the CDR3: TGTGCCAGCAGCCACGACAGAGCTAACTATGGCTACACCTTC. The V gene is TRBV7-2, the J gene TRBJ1-2; D might be TRBD1 (5 bases). The germline CDR1 and CDR2 sequences are SGHTA and FQGNSA. This CDR3 spans 14 amino acids. V shed 5 bases and J shed 0 bases, with 10 bases lying between them.

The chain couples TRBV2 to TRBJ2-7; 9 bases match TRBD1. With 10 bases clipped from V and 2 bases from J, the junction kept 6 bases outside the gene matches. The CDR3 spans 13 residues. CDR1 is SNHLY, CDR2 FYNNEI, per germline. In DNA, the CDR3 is TGTGCCACCAGGACAGGGGTGCCCTACGAGCAGTACTTC. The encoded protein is CATRTGVPYEQYF.

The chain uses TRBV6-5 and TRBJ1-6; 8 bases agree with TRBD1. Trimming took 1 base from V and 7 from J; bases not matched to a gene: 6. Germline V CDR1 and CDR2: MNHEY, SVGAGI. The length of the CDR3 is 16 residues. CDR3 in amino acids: CASSYFPDRANSPLHF. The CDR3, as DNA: TGTGCCAGCAGTTACTTTCCGGACAGGGCAAATTCACCCCTCCACTTT.

The CDR3 is CASSQVGGGEKLFF. The CDR3 nucleotides read TGTGCCAGCAGCCAAGTTGGGGGCGGTGAAAAACTGTTTTTT. This chain connects TRBV3-1 (or the pseudogene TRBV3-2) to TRBJ1-4, with D possibly matching TRBD1 (6 bases). Trimming took 1 base from V and 7 from J, leaving 10 bases between them. CDR1 is LGHDT, CDR2 YNNKEL, per germline (reference sequence). The CDR3 has 14 amino acids.

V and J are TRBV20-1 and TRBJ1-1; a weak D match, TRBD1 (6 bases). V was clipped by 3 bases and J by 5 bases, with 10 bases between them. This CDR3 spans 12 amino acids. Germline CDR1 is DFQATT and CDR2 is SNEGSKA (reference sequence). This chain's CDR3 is CSASPRGTEAFF. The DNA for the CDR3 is TGCAGTGCTAGTCCCAGGGGTACTGAAGCTTTCTTT.

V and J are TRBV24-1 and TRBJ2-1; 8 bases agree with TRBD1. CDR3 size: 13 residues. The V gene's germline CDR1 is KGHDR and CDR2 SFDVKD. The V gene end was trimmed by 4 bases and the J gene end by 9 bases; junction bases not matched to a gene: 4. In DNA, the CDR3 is TGTGCCACCAGTGAACAGGACAGGGCTGAGCAGTTCTTC. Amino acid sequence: CATSEQDRAEQFF.

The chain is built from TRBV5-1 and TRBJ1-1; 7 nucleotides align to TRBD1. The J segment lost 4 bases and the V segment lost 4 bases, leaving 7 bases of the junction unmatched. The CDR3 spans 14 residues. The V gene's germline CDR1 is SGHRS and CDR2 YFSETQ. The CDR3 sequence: CASSADRVPTEAFF. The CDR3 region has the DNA TGCGCCAGCAGCGCTGACAGGGTGCCCACTGAAGCTTTCTTT.

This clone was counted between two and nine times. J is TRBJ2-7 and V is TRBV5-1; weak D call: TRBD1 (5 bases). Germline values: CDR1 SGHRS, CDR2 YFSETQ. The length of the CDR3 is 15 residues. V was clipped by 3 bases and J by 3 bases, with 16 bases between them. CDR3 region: CASSSGDSMNYEQYF. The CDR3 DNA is TGCGCCAGCAGCTCCGGAGACAGTATGAACTACGAGCAGTACTTC.

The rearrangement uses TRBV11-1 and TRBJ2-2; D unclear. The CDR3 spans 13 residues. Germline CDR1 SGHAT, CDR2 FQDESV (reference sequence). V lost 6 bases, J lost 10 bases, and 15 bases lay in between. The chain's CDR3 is CASSPRLVKELFF. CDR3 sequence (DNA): TGTGCCAGCAGTCCTCGACTCGTAAAGGAGCTGTTTTTT.

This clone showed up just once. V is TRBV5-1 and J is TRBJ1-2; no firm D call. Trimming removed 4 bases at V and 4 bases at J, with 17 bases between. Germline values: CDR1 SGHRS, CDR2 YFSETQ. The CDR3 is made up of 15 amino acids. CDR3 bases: TGCGCCAGCAGCCCAACCGTAACAGAGGGCTATGGCTACACCTTC. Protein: CASSPTVTEGYGYTF.

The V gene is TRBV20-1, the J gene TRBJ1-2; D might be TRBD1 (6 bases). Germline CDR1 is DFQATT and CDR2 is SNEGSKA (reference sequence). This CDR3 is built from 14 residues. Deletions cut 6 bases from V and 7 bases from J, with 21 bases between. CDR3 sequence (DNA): TGCAGTGCGAGTCCTGACAGGCGATATGGTGGCTACACCTTC. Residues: CSASPDRRYGGYTF.

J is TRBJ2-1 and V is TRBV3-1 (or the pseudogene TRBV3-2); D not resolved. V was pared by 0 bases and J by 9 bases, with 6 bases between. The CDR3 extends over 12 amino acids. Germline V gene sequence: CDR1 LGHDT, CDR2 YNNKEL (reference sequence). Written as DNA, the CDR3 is TGTGCCAGCAGCCAAGACCGGTTTGAGCAGTTCTTC. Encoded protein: CASSQDRFEQFF.

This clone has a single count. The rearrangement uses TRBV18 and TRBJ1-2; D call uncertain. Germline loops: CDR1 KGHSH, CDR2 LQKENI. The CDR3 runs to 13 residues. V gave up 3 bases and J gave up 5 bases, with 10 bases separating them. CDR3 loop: CASSPKLGYGYTF. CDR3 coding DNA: TGTGCCAGCTCACCGAAACTTGGTTATGGCTACACCTTC. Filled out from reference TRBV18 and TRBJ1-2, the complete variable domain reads NAGVMQNPRHLVRRRGQEARLRCSPMKGHSHVYWYRQLPEEGLKFMVYLQKENIIDESGMPKERFSAEFPKEGPSILRIQQVVRGDSAAYFCASSPKLGYGYTFGSGTRLTVV.

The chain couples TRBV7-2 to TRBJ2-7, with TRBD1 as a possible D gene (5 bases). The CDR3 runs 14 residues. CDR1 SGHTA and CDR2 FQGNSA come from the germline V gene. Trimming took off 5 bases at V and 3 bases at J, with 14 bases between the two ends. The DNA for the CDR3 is TGTGCCAGCAGCCCTCGGACATCCTACTACGAGCAGTACTTC. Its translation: CASSPRTSYYEQYF.

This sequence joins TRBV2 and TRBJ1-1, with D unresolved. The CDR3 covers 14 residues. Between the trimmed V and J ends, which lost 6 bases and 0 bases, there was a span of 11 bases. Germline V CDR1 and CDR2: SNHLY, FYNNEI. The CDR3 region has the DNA TGTGCCAGCAGGGACTTAACAGTGAACACTGAAGCTTTCTTT. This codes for CASRDLTVNTEAFF.